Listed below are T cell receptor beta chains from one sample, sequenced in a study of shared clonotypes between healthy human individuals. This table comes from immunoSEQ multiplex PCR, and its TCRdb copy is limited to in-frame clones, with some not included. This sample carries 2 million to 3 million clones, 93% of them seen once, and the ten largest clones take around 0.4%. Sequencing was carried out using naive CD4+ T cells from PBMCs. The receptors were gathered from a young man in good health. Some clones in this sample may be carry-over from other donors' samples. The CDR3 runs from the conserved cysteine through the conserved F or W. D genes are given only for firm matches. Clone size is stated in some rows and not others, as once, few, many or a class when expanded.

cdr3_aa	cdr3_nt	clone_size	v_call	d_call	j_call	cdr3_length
CSARGMLDF	TGCAGTGCTAGGGGGATGTTGGACTTC	NA	TRBV20-1	NA	TRBJ2-5	9
CASSPGTKRERGTQYF	TGTGCCAGCAGCCCGGGGACTAAGCGGGAACGGGGTACGCAGTATTTT	NA	TRBV13	TRBD2	TRBJ2-3	16
CASSPGTATEAFF	TGCGCCAGCAGCCCGGGGACGGCCACTGAAGCTTTCTTT	NA	TRBV5-1	NA	TRBJ1-1	13
CASSPGVNEQFF	TGTGCCAGCAGCCCAGGGGTAAATGAGCAGTTCTTC	NA	TRBV5-6	NA	TRBJ2-1	12
CASSYMRNSPLHF	TGTGCCAGCAGTTACATGAGGAATTCACCCCTCCACTTT	NA	TRBV6-5	NA	TRBJ1-6	13
CASSPGTSSTDTQYF	TGTGCCAGCAGCCCCGGGACTAGCAGCACAGATACGCAGTATTTT	NA	TRBV11-2	TRBD2	TRBJ2-3	15
CAWSIDSNYEQYF	TGTGCCTGGAGTATCGACAGCAACTACGAGCAGTACTTC	NA	TRBV30	NA	TRBJ2-7	13
CASSHRGRTNTEAFF	TGCGCCAGCAGCCACCGGGGACGGACGAACACTGAAGCTTTCTTT	once	TRBV4-1	NA	TRBJ1-1	15
CASSSGLAYTGELFF	TGTGCCAGCTCGTCGGGACTAGCGTACACCGGGGAGCTGTTTTTT	NA	TRBV7-3	TRBD2	TRBJ2-2	15
CASSPSGHYEQYF	TGTGCCAGCAGCCCCAGCGGGCACTACGAGCAGTACTTC	NA	TRBV9	NA	TRBJ2-7	13
CASSLGVGRQGAQYF	TGCGCCAGCAGCTTGGGCGTGGGACGGCAAGGGGCCCAGTACTTC	NA	TRBV5-1	NA	TRBJ2-5	15